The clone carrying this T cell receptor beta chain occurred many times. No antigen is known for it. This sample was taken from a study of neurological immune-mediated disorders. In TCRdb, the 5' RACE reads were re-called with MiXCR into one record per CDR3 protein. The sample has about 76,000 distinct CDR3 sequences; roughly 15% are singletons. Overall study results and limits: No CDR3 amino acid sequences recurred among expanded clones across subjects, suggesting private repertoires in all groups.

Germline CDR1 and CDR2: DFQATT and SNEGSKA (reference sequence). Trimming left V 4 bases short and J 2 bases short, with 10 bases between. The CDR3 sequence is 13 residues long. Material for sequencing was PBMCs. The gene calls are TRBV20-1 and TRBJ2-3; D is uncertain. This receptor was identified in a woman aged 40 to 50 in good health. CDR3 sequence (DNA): TGCAGTGCTATGACATCCCCCACAGATACGCAGTATTTT. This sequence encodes CSAMTSPTDTQYF.